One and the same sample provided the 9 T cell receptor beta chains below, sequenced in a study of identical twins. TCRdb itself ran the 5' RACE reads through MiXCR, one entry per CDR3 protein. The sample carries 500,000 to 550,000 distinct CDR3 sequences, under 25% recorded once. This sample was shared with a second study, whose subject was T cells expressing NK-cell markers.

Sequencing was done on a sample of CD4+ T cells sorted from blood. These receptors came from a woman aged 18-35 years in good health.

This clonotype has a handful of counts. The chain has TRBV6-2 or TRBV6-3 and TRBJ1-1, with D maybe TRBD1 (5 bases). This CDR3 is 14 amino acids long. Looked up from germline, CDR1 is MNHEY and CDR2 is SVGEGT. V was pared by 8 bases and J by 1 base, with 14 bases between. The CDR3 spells CASRRSGGNTEAFF. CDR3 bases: TGTGCCAGCCGAAGGTCGGGGGGGAACACTGAAGCTTTCTTT.

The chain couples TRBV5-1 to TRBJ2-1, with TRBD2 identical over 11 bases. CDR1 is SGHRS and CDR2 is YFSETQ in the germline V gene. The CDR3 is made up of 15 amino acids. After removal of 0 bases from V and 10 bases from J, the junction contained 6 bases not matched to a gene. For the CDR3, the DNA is TGCGCCAGCAGCTTGGTTAGCGGGGGGGCCACGGAGCAGTTCTTC. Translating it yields CASSLVSGGATEQFF.

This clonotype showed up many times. In DNA, the CDR3 is TGCAGCGTTGGCAGGACGGGGGAGACCCAGTACTTC. The encoded protein is CSVGRTGETQYF. This sequence joins TRBV29-1 and TRBJ2-5; a weak D match, TRBD2 (5 bases). The CDR3 consists of 12 residues. V lost 4 bases, J lost 5 bases, and 11 bases lay in between. Looked up from germline, CDR1 is SQVTM and CDR2 is ANQGSEA.

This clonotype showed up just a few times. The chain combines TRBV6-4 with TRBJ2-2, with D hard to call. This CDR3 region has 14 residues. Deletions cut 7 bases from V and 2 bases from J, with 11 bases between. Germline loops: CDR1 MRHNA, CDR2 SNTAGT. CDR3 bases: TGTGCCAGCAAAAGCCAGATAAACACCGGGGAGCTGTTTTTT. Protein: CASKSQINTGELFF.

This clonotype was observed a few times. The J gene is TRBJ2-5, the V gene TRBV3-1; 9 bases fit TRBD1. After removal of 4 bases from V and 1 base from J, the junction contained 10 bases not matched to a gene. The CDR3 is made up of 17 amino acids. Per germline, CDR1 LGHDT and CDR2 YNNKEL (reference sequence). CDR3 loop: CASSRSGQGPLQETQYF. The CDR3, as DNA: TGTGCCAGCAGCCGATCGGGACAGGGCCCCCTCCAAGAGACCCAGTACTTC.

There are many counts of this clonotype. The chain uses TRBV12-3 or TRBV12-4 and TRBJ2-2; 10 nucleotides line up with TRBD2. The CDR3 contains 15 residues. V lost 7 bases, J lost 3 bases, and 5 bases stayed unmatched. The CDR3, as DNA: TGTGCCAGCACTAGGCTAGCGGGAGACACCGGGGAGCTGTTTTTT. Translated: CASTRLAGDTGELFF.

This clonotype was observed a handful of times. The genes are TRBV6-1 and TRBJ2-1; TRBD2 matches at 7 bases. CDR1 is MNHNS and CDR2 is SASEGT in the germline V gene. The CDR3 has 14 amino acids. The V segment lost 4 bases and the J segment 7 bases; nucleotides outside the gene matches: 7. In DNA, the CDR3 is TGTGCCAGCAGTGCTCCAGCGGGAATAAATGAGCAGTTCTTC. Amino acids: CASSAPAGINEQFF.

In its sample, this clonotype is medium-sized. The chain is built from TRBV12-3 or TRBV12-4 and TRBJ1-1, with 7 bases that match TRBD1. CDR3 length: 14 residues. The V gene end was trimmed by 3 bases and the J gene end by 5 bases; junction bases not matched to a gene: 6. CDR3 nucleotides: TGTGCCAGCAGTTTGGGAAGGGGGCAAACTGAAGCTTTCTTT. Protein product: CASSLGRGQTEAFF.

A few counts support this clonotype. The CDR3 loop is CAALADNEQFF. The DNA of the CDR3 is TGTGCCGCCCTCGCCGACAATGAGCAGTTCTTC. This chain uses TRBV10-3 with TRBJ2-1; D unclear. V lost 11 bases to trimming and J lost 5 bases, with 10 bases between them. Germline CDR1 and CDR2: ENHRY and SYGVKD. The CDR3 length is 11 residues.